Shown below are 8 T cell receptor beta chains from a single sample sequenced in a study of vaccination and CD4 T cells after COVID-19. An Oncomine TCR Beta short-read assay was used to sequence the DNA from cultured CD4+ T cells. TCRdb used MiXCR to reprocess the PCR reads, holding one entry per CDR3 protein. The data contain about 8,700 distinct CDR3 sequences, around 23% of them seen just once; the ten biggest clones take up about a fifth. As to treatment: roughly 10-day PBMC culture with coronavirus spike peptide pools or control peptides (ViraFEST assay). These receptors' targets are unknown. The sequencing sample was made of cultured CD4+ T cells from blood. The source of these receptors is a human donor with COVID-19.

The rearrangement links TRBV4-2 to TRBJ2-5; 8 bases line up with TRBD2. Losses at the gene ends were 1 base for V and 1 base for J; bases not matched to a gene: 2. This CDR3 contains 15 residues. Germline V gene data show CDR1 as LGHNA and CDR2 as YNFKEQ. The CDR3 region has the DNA TGTGCCAGCAGCCAAGGGGGGACTAGCCAAGAGACCCAGTACTTC. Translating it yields CASSQGGTSQETQYF.

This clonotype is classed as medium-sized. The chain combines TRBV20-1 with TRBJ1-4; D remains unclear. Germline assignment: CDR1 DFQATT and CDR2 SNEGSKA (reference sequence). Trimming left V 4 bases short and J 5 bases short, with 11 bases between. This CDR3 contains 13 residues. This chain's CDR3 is CSAMGNTNEKLFF. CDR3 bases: TGCAGTGCTATGGGCAATACAAATGAAAAACTGTTTTTT.

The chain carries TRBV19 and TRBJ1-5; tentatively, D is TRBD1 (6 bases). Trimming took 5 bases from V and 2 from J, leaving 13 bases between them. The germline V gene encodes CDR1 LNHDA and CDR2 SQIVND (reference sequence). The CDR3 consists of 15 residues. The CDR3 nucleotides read TGTGCCAGTAGTTCACAGGGCGCCCGCAATCAGCCCCAGCATTTT. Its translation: CASSSQGARNQPQHF.

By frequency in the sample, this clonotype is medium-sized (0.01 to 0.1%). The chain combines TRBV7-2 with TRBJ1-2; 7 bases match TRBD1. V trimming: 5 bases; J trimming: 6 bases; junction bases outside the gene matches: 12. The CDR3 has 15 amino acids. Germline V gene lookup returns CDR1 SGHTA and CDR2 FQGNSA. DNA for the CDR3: TGTGCCAGCAGCAAGAGGGGGCAGACCGGGCATGGCTACACCTTC. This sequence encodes CASSKRGQTGHGYTF.

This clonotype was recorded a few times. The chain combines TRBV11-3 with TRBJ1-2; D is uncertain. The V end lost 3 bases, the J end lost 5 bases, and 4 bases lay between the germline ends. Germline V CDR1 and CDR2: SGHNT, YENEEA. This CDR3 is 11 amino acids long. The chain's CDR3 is CASSFGYGYTF. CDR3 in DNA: TGTGCCAGCAGCTTCGGGTATGGCTACACCTTC.

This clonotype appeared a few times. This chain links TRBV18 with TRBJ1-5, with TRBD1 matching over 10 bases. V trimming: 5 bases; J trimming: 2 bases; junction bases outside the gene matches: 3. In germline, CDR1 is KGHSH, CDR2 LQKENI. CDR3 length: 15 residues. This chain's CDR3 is CASSAGTGGNQPQHF. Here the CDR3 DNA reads TGTGCCAGCTCAGCCGGGACAGGGGGCAATCAGCCCCAGCATTTT.

The CDR3 is CASSATAPLHF. CDR3 DNA: TGTGCCAGCAGTGCCACAGCACCCCTCCACTTT. The genes are TRBV12-3 or TRBV12-4 and TRBJ1-6; no firm D call. The ends were cut back, 5 bases at V and 11 bases at J, with 7 bases in the middle. The CDR3 sequence is 11 residues long.

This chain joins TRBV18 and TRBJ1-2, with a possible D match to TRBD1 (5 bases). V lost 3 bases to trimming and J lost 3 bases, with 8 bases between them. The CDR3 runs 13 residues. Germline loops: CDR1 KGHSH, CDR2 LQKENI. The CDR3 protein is CASSPGTDYGYTF. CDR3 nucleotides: TGTGCCAGCTCACCCGGGACCGACTATGGCTACACCTTC.